Below are 21 T cell receptor beta chains sequenced from a single sample in a study of vaccination effects on CD4 cells after COVID-19. The table came from immunoSEQ multiplex PCR; TCRdb's copy has only in-frame clones and leaves some out. Among tens of thousands of clones, more than 60% were seen once, and the ten largest hold 20% to 25%. These receptors' targets are unknown. Sequencing followed a ViraFEST assay step that expanded antigen-specific CD4+ T cells with viral peptide pools. When around nine days of culture had elapsed, CD4+ T cells were isolated. Absence of prior SARS-CoV-2 infection characterized the vaccine recipients, who showed negative nucleocapsid antibodies. This sample comprised CD4+ T cells from PBMCs cultured with SARS-CoV-2 spike peptides, obtained before COVID-19 vaccination. The receptor set was obtained from a human donor who received a COVID-19 vaccine.

The chain joins TRBV5-1 to TRBJ2-3; D is unclear. Trimming stripped 4 bases from V and 6 bases from J, with 9 bases between. Germline CDR1 reads SGHRS; CDR2 reads YFSETQ. The CDR3 has 12 amino acids. The CDR3 sequence is CASSPTPDTQYF. Here the CDR3 DNA reads TGCGCCAGCAGCCCGACCCCGGATACGCAGTATTTT.

The table lists this clone with a few counts. The rearrangement uses TRBV7-2 and TRBJ1-6, with a possible D match to TRBD1 (5 bases). This CDR3 is built from 17 residues. V lost 3 bases, J lost 10 bases, and 22 bases lay in between. Germline CDR1 SGHTA, CDR2 FQGNSA. CDR3 amino acids: CASSLVQGRGVGSPLHF. The CDR3 region has the DNA TGTGCCAGCAGCTTGGTTCAGGGCCGAGGAGTGGGGTCACCCCTCCACTTT.

The gene calls are TRBV5-4 and TRBJ2-7, with D perhaps matching TRBD1 or TRBD2 (5 bases each). The CDR3 runs to 14 residues. The V end was cut by 4 bases, the J end by 3 bases, with 14 bases between. CDR1 SGHNT and CDR2 YYREEE come from the germline V gene (reference sequence). The CDR3 DNA reads as TGTGCCAGCAGCGTACCGGGACCTAACTACGAGCAGTACTTC. This codes for CASSVPGPNYEQYF.

This chain joins TRBV9 and TRBJ2-5; 9 nucleotides line up with TRBD2. This CDR3 spans 15 amino acids. The germline CDR1 and CDR2 sequences are SGDLS and YYNGEE. Trimming took 3 bases from V and 5 from J; bases not matched to a gene: 8. The CDR3 here is CASSEGLAKVETQYF. The CDR3 DNA follows: TGTGCCAGCAGCGAGGGACTAGCTAAGGTGGAGACCCAGTACTTC.

CDR3 sequence: CASSLRGGGTEAFF. For the CDR3, the DNA is TGTGCCAGCAGTTTAAGGGGTGGCGGCACTGAAGCTTTCTTT. V gene TRBV27 combines with J gene TRBJ1-1, with a possible D match to TRBD1 (5 bases). Germline loops: CDR1 MNHEY, CDR2 SMNVEV (reference sequence). Trimming pared 2 bases from V and 4 bases from J, leaving 11 bases between. The CDR3 sequence is 14 residues long.

This clone was recorded once. This chain connects TRBV27 to TRBJ2-3; 10 bases line up with TRBD2. This CDR3 is built from 15 residues. Germline CDR1 is MNHEY and CDR2 is SMNVEV (reference sequence). With V trimmed by 6 bases and J by 2 bases, 5 bases remained unmatched. For the CDR3, the DNA is TGTGCCAGCAGCCAGGGACTAGCGTACACAGATACGCAGTATTTT. Translating it yields CASSQGLAYTDTQYF.

This chain joins TRBV7-9 and TRBJ2-6, with a weak D call TRBD1 (5 bases). V was shortened by 3 bases and J by 2 bases, with 11 bases between the two germline ends. The germline V gene encodes CDR1 SEHNR and CDR2 FQNEAQ (reference sequence). This CDR3 region has 16 residues. The CDR3 sequence: CASSFIWGPGANVLTF. The CDR3 region has the DNA TGTGCCAGCAGCTTCATTTGGGGCCCTGGGGCCAACGTCCTGACTTTC.

The chain uses TRBV3-1 (or the pseudogene TRBV3-2) and TRBJ2-4; 7 bases line up with TRBD1. Trimming removed 4 bases from V and 4 bases from J; junction bases left unmatched: 7. The CDR3 consists of 15 residues. Germline loops: CDR1 LGHDT, CDR2 YNNKEL (reference sequence). CDR3 sequence: CASSLLTGQKNIQYF. The DNA of the CDR3 is TGTGCCAGCAGCCTACTTACGGGACAGAAAAACATTCAGTACTTC.

This chain connects TRBV9 to TRBJ2-6; D gene unclear. V lost 0 bases, J lost 2 bases, and 9 bases lay in between. Germline lookup yields CDR1 SGDLS and CDR2 YYNGEE. This CDR3 spans 16 amino acids. The CDR3 sequence: CASSVGVVAGANVLTF. In nucleotides, the CDR3 is TGTGCCAGCAGCGTAGGGGTGGTGGCTGGGGCCAACGTCCTGACTTTC.

This chain joins TRBV4-2 and TRBJ1-1, with a weak D call TRBD1 (6 bases). The CDR3 spans 14 residues. Germline CDR1 and CDR2: LGHNA and YNFKEQ. The V gene lost 3 bases and the J gene lost 5 bases, with 13 bases spanning the gap. CDR3 sequence: CASSQWGAETEAFF. CDR3 coding DNA: TGTGCCAGCAGCCAGTGGGGGGCAGAGACTGAAGCTTTCTTT.

This chain joins TRBV9 and TRBJ2-2; 13 bases agree with TRBD2. CDR3 length equals 15 residues. After removal of 3 bases from V and 6 bases from J, the junction contained 2 bases not matched to a gene. CDR1 is SGDLS, CDR2 YYNGEE, per germline. The CDR3 sequence is CASSEGLAGPGELFF. Here the CDR3 DNA reads TGTGCCAGCAGCGAGGGACTAGCGGGACCCGGGGAGCTGTTTTTT.

This clone was detected only a few times. The rearrangement links TRBV9 to TRBJ1-2, with 8 positions matching TRBD1. The CDR3 has 15 amino acids. The V and J ends lost 3 bases and 5 bases, in that order; junction bases with no gene match: 9. Germline CDR1 and CDR2: SGDLS and YYNGEE. CDR3 sequence (DNA): TGTGCCAGCAGCGGGGGGACAGGCGGGATTTATGGCTACACCTTC. Translation: CASSGGTGGIYGYTF.

The rearrangement links TRBV10-3 to TRBJ2-1; 9 bases fit TRBD2. V lost 7 bases to trimming and J lost 6 bases; unmatched junction nucleotides: 4. The CDR3 covers 13 residues. Germline CDR1 reads ENHRY; CDR2 reads SYGVKD. This CDR3 reads CAIKAGGRNEQFF. CDR3 DNA sequence: TGTGCCATCAAAGCGGGGGGTCGCAATGAGCAGTTCTTC.

The CDR3: CASSPGQVNYEQYF. In nucleotides, the CDR3 is TGTGCCAGCAGTCCCGGACAGGTAAACTACGAGCAGTACTTC. The chain links TRBV6-5 to TRBJ2-7, with TRBD1 matching over 7 bases. This CDR3 is 14 amino acids long. V gave up 5 bases and J gave up 3 bases; unmatched junction bases: 7. The V gene's germline CDR1 is MNHEY and CDR2 SVGAGI.

The chain combines TRBV30 with TRBJ1-4; 8 bases line up with TRBD1. Germline V gene lookup returns CDR1 GTSNPN and CDR2 SVGIG (reference sequence). The CDR3 is 15 amino acids. The J segment lost 3 bases and the V segment lost 5 bases, leaving 8 bases of the junction unmatched. The CDR3, as DNA: TGTGCCTGGGGACAGGGATACGGGTCTAATGAAAAACTGTTTTTT. Amino acid sequence: CAWGQGYGSNEKLFF.

The chain has TRBV6-5 and TRBJ1-6; no reliable D call. V lost 4 bases to trimming and J lost 5 bases, with 15 bases between them. Germline V gene sequence: CDR1 MNHEY, CDR2 SVGAGI. This CDR3 region has 16 residues. Written as DNA, the CDR3 is TGTGCCAGCAGTTCCTCGCGGGCCTGGGATAATTCACCCCTCCACTTT. Translated, it gives CASSSSRAWDNSPLHF.

V usage is TRBV5-5 and J usage is TRBJ1-4; TRBD1 aligns across 7 bases. The germline gives CDR1 SGHKS, CDR2 YYEKEE (reference sequence). Trimming took 1 base from V and 4 from J; bases not matched to a gene: 4. The CDR3 is 15 residues long. CDR3 bases: TGTGCCAGCAGCTTGACGGGACAGCTTAATGAAAAACTGTTTTTT. Its translation is CASSLTGQLNEKLFF.

V is TRBV9 and J is TRBJ1-1; D remains ambiguous. Per germline, CDR1 SGDLS and CDR2 YYNGEE. V lost 7 bases and J 1 base, leaving 32 bases between the germline ends. CDR3 size: 20 residues. CDR3 nucleotide sequence: TGTGCCAGCCGCCGTCCCGGTGCCCCCACAAGCGTTAGGCAGAACACTGAAGCTTTCTTT. Translating it yields CASRRPGAPTSVRQNTEAFF. The entire variable domain, with the rest obtained from reference TRBV9 and TRBJ1-1, is as follows: DSGVTQTPKHLITATGQRVTLRCSPRSGDLSVYWYQQSLDQGLQFLIQYYNGEERAKGNILERFSAQQFPDLHSELNLSSLELGDSALYFCASRRPGAPTSVRQNTEAFFGQGTRLTVV.

The rearrangement joins TRBV18 to TRBJ1-2; D is unclear. This CDR3 contains 16 residues. V lost 2 bases to trimming and J lost 4 bases, with 17 bases between them. Germline V gene data show CDR1 as KGHSH and CDR2 as LQKENI. The DNA for the CDR3 is TGTGCCAGCTCACCAGGCGTCGACCCGTCGAGCTATGGCTACACCTTC. Encoded protein: CASSPGVDPSSYGYTF.

V usage is TRBV21-1 and J usage is TRBJ2-7; TRBD1 is the table's D call, not checked against the DNA. TRBV21-1 is reported as a pseudogene. The CDR3 is 14 amino acids. DNA for the CDR3: TGTGCCAGCAGCAAGGGCGCGAGCTCCTACGAGCAGTACTTC. It encodes CASSKGASSYEQYF.

This chain connects TRBV18 to TRBJ1-4; D is ambiguous. Deletions cut 5 bases from V and 5 bases from J, with 15 bases between. This CDR3 has 15 amino acids. Germline assignment: CDR1 KGHSH and CDR2 LQKENI. The CDR3 DNA follows: TGTGCCAGCTCAGAACCGGACTCGGGAAATGAAAAACTGTTTTTT. Translating gives CASSEPDSGNEKLFF.